This T cell receptor beta chain appears in the sequencing data of a study of shared clonotypes between healthy human individuals. Findings and limits, study-wide: Only blood underwent sampling, and tissue repertoires likely differ.

The CDR3 extends over 14 amino acids. CDR1 is KGHSH and CDR2 is LQKENI in the germline V gene. J was trimmed by 4 bases and V by 3 bases; bases with no gene match: 2. Deep-level running was used for the assay. On ten immunoSEQ deep assay plates, unsorted PBMC DNA was sequenced. This table comes from immunoSEQ multiplex PCR, and its TCRdb copy is limited to in-frame clones, with some not included. The sample gives about 490,000 clones, roughly 85% of which show up once; about an eighth is in the top ten. Regarding this clone: No antigen is known for it. The sample contains more than one DNA sequence encoding this CDR3.

The chain has TRBV18 and TRBJ2-2, with 7 bases lining up with TRBD1. This TCR came from a woman aged 40 to 50 in good health. Some clones in this sample may be carry-over from other donors' samples. The specimen was PBMCs. The CDR3 here is CASSPRQGTGELFF. For the CDR3, the DNA is TGTGCCAGCTCACCCAGACAGGGCACCGGGGAGCTGTTTTTT.